Each of the 27 T cell receptor beta chains below was sequenced from the same sample in a study of T cells in Graves' hyperthyroidism and ophthalmopathy. Amplified TCR beta CDR3 regions derived from RNA transcripts. When the TCR CDR3 underwent first-round RT-PCR, the HTBI primer set was used. From the multiplex PCR reads, TCRdb called clonotypes with MiXCR, one entry per CDR3 protein. Of about 840,000 distinct CDR3 sequences listed, over 35% are singletons. Material for sequencing was blood. The receptors derive from a man in his late teens or twenties with Graves' hyperthyroidism.

Only a few counts were recorded for this clonotype. The V and J genes are TRBV7-2 and TRBJ1-5; D gene uncertain. The germline V gene encodes CDR1 SGHTA and CDR2 FQGNSA. This CDR3 has 14 residues. V shed 5 bases and J shed 2 bases, with 10 bases lying between them. The DNA of the CDR3 is TGTGCCAGCAGCCCAAAGCTGGGCAATCAGCCCCAGCATTTT. Protein: CASSPKLGNQPQHF.

This clonotype was observed at least ten times. V is TRBV9 and J is TRBJ2-5, with 8 bases matching TRBD2. CDR3 length: 15 amino acids. From germline, CDR1 is SGDLS and CDR2 YYNGEE. The V gene end was trimmed by 3 bases and the J gene end by 4 bases; junction bases not matched to a gene: 8. CDR3 coding DNA: TGTGCCAGCAGCGGACTTGGGACTAGGCGAGAGACCCAGTACTTC. Its translation: CASSGLGTRRETQYF.

The table lists this clonotype with a few counts. This chain joins TRBV20-1 and TRBJ2-7, with TRBD2 matching over 14 bases. The trim removed 0 bases at V and 5 bases at J, leaving 3 bases unmatched. Germline V lookup: CDR1 DFQATT, CDR2 SNEGSKA (reference sequence). CDR3 length: 15 amino acids. CDR3 bases: TGCAGTGCTAGAGATCCGGGACTAGCGGGAGACGAGCAGTACTTC. It yields the protein CSARDPGLAGDEQYF.

This clonotype has a single count. This chain joins TRBV29-1 and TRBJ1-1, with D perhaps TRBD1 (5 bases). Per the germline V gene, CDR1 is SQVTM and CDR2 is ANQGSEA. The CDR3 contains 12 residues. Written as DNA, the CDR3 is TGCAGTGATACCGGGGGGAACACTGAAGCTTTCTTT. The encoded protein is CSDTGGNTEAFF.

The V and J genes are TRBV7-9 and TRBJ2-2; 9 positions match TRBD1. This CDR3 contains 15 residues. From germline, CDR1 is SEHNR and CDR2 FQNEAQ (reference sequence). V trimming: 3 bases; J trimming: 6 bases; junction bases outside the gene matches: 5. The CDR3 DNA follows: TGTGCCAGCAGCTTCGACAGGGGGAGTGCCGGGGAGCTGTTTTTT. Translated, it gives CASSFDRGSAGELFF.

V gene TRBV12-3 or TRBV12-4 combines with J gene TRBJ1-1; 7 bases align to TRBD1. J was trimmed by 8 bases and V by 7 bases; bases with no gene match: 19. CDR3 length equals 16 residues. The CDR3 reads CASKLRGAGQKGEAFF. CDR3 in DNA: TGTGCCAGCAAACTTCGGGGGGCGGGACAGAAAGGAGAAGCTTTCTTT.

The chain has TRBV10-3 and TRBJ1-5, with D possibly being TRBD1 (5 bases). V lost 10 bases, J lost 0 bases, and 19 bases lay in between. Germline CDR1 ENHRY, CDR2 SYGVKD. The CDR3 has 16 residues. CDR3 sequence: CATTLMGGRSNQPQHF. CDR3 DNA sequence: TGTGCCACCACCCTGATGGGGGGACGTAGCAATCAGCCCCAGCATTTT.

The CDR3 DNA is TGTGCCAGCAGCGTAACTAATGAAAAACTGTTTTTT. Translated: CASSVTNEKLFF. V is TRBV2 and J is TRBJ1-4; D unresolved. The germline V and J ends were trimmed by 6 bases and 1 base, with 3 bases remaining between them. CDR3 size: 12 residues. CDR1 and CDR2 from the germline V gene are SNHLY and FYNNEI. Complete variable domain (other parts from reference TRBV2 and TRBJ1-4): EPEVTQTPSHQVTQMGQEVILRCVPISNHLYFYWYRQILGQKVEFLVSFYNNEISEKSEIFDDQFSVERPDGSNFTLKIRSTKLEDSAMYFCASSVTNEKLFFGSGTQLSVL.

The chain is built from TRBV10-3 and TRBJ2-7, with D uncertain. The germline V and J ends were trimmed by 0 bases and 4 bases, with 10 bases remaining between them. Per the germline V gene, CDR1 is ENHRY and CDR2 is SYGVKD. This CDR3 is 14 amino acids long. In nucleotides, the CDR3 is TGTGCCATCAGTGAGTCGAAGGACGGTTACGAGCAGTACTTC. It encodes CAISESKDGYEQYF.

There are a few counts of this clonotype. The chain uses TRBV2 and TRBJ2-7; TRBD2 aligns across 13 bases. CDR1 is SNHLY and CDR2 is FYNNEI in the germline V gene. The CDR3 loop spans 15 amino acids. Losses at the gene ends were 6 bases for V and 2 bases for J; bases not matched to a gene: 4. The CDR3 DNA is TGTGCCAGCAGCGGACTAGCGGGGGCCCCCTACGAGCAGTACTTC. This gives the protein CASSGLAGAPYEQYF.

The chain carries TRBV12-3 or TRBV12-4 and TRBJ2-7; TRBD2 aligns across 7 bases. The trim removed 4 bases at V and 3 bases at J, leaving 3 bases unmatched. This CDR3 is 13 amino acids long. The CDR3 DNA follows: TGTGCCAGCAGTTCCCGGGAGGTCTACGAGCAGTACTTC. Translated: CASSSREVYEQYF.

Concerning this clonotype itself: This may be a read error: a much more frequent sequence differs by one nucleotide. The chain employs TRBV7-6 and TRBJ1-2, with D uncertain. The V and J ends lost 5 bases and 2 bases respectively, with 15 bases between them. CDR3 length equals 15 residues. CDR1 is SGHVS and CDR2 is FNYEAQ in the germline V gene. CDR3: CASSPDLGVNYGYTF. CDR3 DNA: TGTGCCAGCAGCCCAGATCTGGGCGTCAACTATGGCTACACCTTC. Full variable domain (remainder filled in from reference TRBV7-6 and TRBJ1-2): GAGVSQSPRYKVTKRGQDVALRCDPISGHVSLYWYRQALGQGPEFLTYFNYEAQQDKSGLPNDRFSAERPEGSISTLTIQRTEQRDSAMYRCASSPDLGVNYGYTFGSGTRLTVV.

This clonotype occurred many times. V usage is TRBV19 and J usage is TRBJ1-5, with D perhaps TRBD1 (6 bases). The V and J ends lost 9 bases and 7 bases respectively, with 19 bases between them. The CDR3 loop spans 14 amino acids. From germline, CDR1 is LNHDA and CDR2 SQIVND (reference sequence). In DNA, the CDR3 is TGTGCCAGCAGCCTACAGGGCGGGGGGCAGCCCCAGCATTTT. As protein: CASSLQGGGQPQHF. Looking up the rest from reference TRBV19 and TRBJ1-5 gives the full variable domain: DGGITQSPKYLFRKEGQNVTLSCEQNLNHDAMYWYRQDPGQGLRLIYYSQIVNDFQKGDIAEGYSVSREKKESFPLTVTSAQKNPTAFYLCASSLQGGGQPQHFGDGTRLSIL.

This clonotype was counted at least ten times. The chain uses TRBV19 and TRBJ1-1, with D hard to call. This CDR3 comprises 13 residues. Between the trimmed V and J ends, which lost 8 bases and 7 bases, there was a span of 17 bases. Germline CDR1 and CDR2: LNHDA and SQIVND (reference sequence). Here the CDR3 DNA reads TGTGCCAGTGGTGAGCTACTTAGTGGTGAAGCTTTCTTT. Translation gives CASGELLSGEAFF.

The V and J genes are TRBV4-1 and TRBJ1-4; D gene unclear. With 3 bases removed from V and 5 bases from J, the gap between germline ends came to 4 bases. Germline CDR1 is MGHRA and CDR2 is YSYEKL. This CDR3 region has 12 residues. The CDR3 here is CASSHGNEKLFF. CDR3 coding DNA: TGCGCCAGCAGCCACGGGAATGAAAAACTGTTTTTT.

This clonotype was observed a few times. The J gene is TRBJ2-5, the V gene TRBV6-5; no clear D. Germline CDR1 reads MNHEY; CDR2 reads SVGAGI. CDR3 length: 13 residues. V was shortened by 2 bases and J by 2 bases, with 6 bases between the two germline ends. CDR3 bases: TGTGCCAGCAGTTACGAGACGCAAGAGACCCAGTACTTC. This encodes CASSYETQETQYF.

The chain uses TRBV7-9 and TRBJ1-4; 7 bases map to TRBD1. The CDR3 covers 17 residues. CDR1 and CDR2 from the germline V gene are SEHNR and FQNEAQ (reference sequence). V shed 5 bases and J 4 bases; nucleotides not matched to a gene: 13. CDR3 sequence reads: CASSPGGVGTVNEKLFF. In DNA form, the CDR3 reads TGTGCCAGCAGCCCCGGGGGCGTCGGGACAGTTAATGAAAAACTGTTTTTT.

This clonotype was picked up a small number of times. The chain recombines TRBV7-2 with TRBJ2-5; TRBD2 agrees at 7 bases. J was trimmed by 5 bases and V by 5 bases; bases with no gene match: 11. This CDR3 has 15 amino acids. From germline, CDR1 is SGHTA and CDR2 FQGNSA. Written as DNA, the CDR3 is TGTGCCAGCAGCCCGGGAGTGGCGGGAGCGGAGACCCAGTACTTC. Translating it yields CASSPGVAGAETQYF. Full variable domain (rest looked up from reference TRBV7-2 and TRBJ2-5): GAGVSQSPSNKVTEKGKDVELRCDPISGHTALYWYRQSLGQGLEFLIYFQGNSAPDKSGLPSDRFSAERTGGSVSTLTIQRTQQEDSAVYLCASSPGVAGAETQYFGPGTRLLVL.

The chain is built from TRBV6-5 and TRBJ2-5; perhaps TRBD1 as D (5 bases). Between the trimmed V and J ends, which lost 5 bases and 5 bases, there was a span of 18 bases. The CDR3 runs to 15 residues. The germline V gene has CDR1 MNHEY and CDR2 SVGAGI. For the CDR3, the DNA is TGTGCCAGCAGTAAAATACCCCAGGGTTTTGAGACCCAGTACTTC. Protein: CASSKIPQGFETQYF.

This chain links TRBV9 with TRBJ2-7; D possibly corresponds to TRBD1 (6 bases). The CDR3 sequence is 14 residues long. V lost 5 bases to trimming and J lost 7 bases, with 19 bases between them. The germline V gene has CDR1 SGDLS and CDR2 YYNGEE. DNA of the CDR3: TGTGCCAGCAGTCCGCCGGGACACTTCGGGGAGCAGTACTTC. Its protein is CASSPPGHFGEQYF.

This chain joins TRBV7-3 and TRBJ2-7; D is unclear. With 2 bases removed from V and 10 bases from J, the gap between germline ends came to 6 bases. Looked up from germline, CDR1 is SGHTA and CDR2 is FQGTGA. The CDR3 is made up of 10 amino acids. DNA for the CDR3: TGTGCCAGCAGCTTAGGCGGACAGTACTTC. It yields the protein CASSLGGQYF.

Points on this clonotype: This likely comes from a read error, as the CDR3 has no conserved phenylalanine or tryptophan at its end. This sequence joins TRBV6-5 and TRBJ1-1; tentative D call: TRBD1 (6 bases). There are 13 residues in the CDR3. The germline V gene encodes CDR1 MNHEY and CDR2 SVGAGI. Trimming removed 7 bases from V and 4 bases from J, with 13 bases in between. CDR3 amino acids: CASMRRGATEAFL. Written as DNA, the CDR3 is TGTGCCAGCATGCGGAGGGGGGCCACTGAAGCTTTCCTT.

The J gene is TRBJ2-7, the V gene TRBV29-1; no definite D call. Germline V gives CDR1 SQVTM, CDR2 ANQGSEA. Trimming took off 8 bases at V and 0 bases at J, with 11 bases between the two ends. The CDR3 has 12 amino acids. CDR3 region: CSPLILSYEQYF. CDR3 nucleotides: TGCAGCCCCCTTATTCTCTCCTACGAGCAGTACTTC.

This clonotype has only a few counts. V usage is TRBV11-2 and J usage is TRBJ2-2; D may be TRBD1 (5 bases). The CDR3 spans 13 residues. V was cut by 3 bases and J by 4 bases, with 6 bases left in between. Germline V lookup: CDR1 SGHAT, CDR2 FQNNGV. The CDR3 region has the DNA TGTGCCAGCAGCTTTGGGGCCACCGGGGAGCTGTTTTTT. Translated, it gives CASSFGATGELFF.

This clonotype was seen at least ten times. The chain has TRBV2 and TRBJ2-2; D gene unclear. V gave up 5 bases and J gave up 3 bases, with 7 bases separating them. Germline CDR1 and CDR2: SNHLY and FYNNEI. This CDR3 is built from 13 residues. For the CDR3, the DNA is TGTGCCAGCAGTCTACAAGACACCGGGGAGCTGTTTTTT. Protein: CASSLQDTGELFF.

This clonotype turned up a few times. V and J are TRBV4-1 and TRBJ1-2; D may be TRBD1 (5 bases). Germline V CDR1 and CDR2: MGHRA, YSYEKL. This CDR3 region has 14 residues. Trimming took off 2 bases at V and 2 bases at J, with 9 bases between the two ends. The DNA of the CDR3 is TGCGCCAGCAGCCAAATAGGGGCCAACTATGGCTACACCTTC. Translating gives CASSQIGANYGYTF.

This chain links TRBV19 with TRBJ2-2, with 11 bases that match TRBD1. The CDR3 consists of 15 residues. The ends lost 8 bases at V and 3 bases at J; junction bases unmatched: 5. Per the germline V gene, CDR1 is LNHDA and CDR2 is SQIVND (reference sequence). The CDR3, as DNA: TGTGCCAGTGGCAGGGGACAGGGGGACACCGGGGAGCTGTTTTTT. Protein: CASGRGQGDTGELFF.